This note documents a single TCR beta chain sequence. Its antigen is not identified. The PCR contained 60 Vbeta and 13 Jbeta primers. Profiled with immunoSEQ multiplex PCR; TCRdb holds only in-frame clones, not every one. Seen here are roughly 170,000 clones, 80% observed once, and the top ten hold roughly 0.65%. This specimen comes from a study of cytomegalovirus exposure and HLA in healthy donors. The study, taken as a whole, reports: A few chains tied to CMV proved CMV antigen-specific in vitro. Presence/absence analyses rested on an assumption that sequencing depth was roughly uniform across donors. In a later analysis, parvovirus B19, influenza, CMV and Epstein-Barr virus appeared linked to several top co-occurrence clusters.

Sequenced sample: PBMCs. The clonotype was recovered from a boy younger than 18 in good health and CMV-seronegative.

In nucleotides, the CDR3 is TGTGCTAGTGGTCCCCGGGACAGGGAAGACTATGGCTACACCTTC. As protein: CASGPRDREDYGYTF. This chain connects TRBV12-5 to TRBJ1-2; TRBD1 aligns across 9 bases. Germline V CDR1 and CDR2: LGHNT, FRNRAP. Trimming took 5 bases from V and 3 from J; bases not matched to a gene: 7. The CDR3 consists of 15 residues.